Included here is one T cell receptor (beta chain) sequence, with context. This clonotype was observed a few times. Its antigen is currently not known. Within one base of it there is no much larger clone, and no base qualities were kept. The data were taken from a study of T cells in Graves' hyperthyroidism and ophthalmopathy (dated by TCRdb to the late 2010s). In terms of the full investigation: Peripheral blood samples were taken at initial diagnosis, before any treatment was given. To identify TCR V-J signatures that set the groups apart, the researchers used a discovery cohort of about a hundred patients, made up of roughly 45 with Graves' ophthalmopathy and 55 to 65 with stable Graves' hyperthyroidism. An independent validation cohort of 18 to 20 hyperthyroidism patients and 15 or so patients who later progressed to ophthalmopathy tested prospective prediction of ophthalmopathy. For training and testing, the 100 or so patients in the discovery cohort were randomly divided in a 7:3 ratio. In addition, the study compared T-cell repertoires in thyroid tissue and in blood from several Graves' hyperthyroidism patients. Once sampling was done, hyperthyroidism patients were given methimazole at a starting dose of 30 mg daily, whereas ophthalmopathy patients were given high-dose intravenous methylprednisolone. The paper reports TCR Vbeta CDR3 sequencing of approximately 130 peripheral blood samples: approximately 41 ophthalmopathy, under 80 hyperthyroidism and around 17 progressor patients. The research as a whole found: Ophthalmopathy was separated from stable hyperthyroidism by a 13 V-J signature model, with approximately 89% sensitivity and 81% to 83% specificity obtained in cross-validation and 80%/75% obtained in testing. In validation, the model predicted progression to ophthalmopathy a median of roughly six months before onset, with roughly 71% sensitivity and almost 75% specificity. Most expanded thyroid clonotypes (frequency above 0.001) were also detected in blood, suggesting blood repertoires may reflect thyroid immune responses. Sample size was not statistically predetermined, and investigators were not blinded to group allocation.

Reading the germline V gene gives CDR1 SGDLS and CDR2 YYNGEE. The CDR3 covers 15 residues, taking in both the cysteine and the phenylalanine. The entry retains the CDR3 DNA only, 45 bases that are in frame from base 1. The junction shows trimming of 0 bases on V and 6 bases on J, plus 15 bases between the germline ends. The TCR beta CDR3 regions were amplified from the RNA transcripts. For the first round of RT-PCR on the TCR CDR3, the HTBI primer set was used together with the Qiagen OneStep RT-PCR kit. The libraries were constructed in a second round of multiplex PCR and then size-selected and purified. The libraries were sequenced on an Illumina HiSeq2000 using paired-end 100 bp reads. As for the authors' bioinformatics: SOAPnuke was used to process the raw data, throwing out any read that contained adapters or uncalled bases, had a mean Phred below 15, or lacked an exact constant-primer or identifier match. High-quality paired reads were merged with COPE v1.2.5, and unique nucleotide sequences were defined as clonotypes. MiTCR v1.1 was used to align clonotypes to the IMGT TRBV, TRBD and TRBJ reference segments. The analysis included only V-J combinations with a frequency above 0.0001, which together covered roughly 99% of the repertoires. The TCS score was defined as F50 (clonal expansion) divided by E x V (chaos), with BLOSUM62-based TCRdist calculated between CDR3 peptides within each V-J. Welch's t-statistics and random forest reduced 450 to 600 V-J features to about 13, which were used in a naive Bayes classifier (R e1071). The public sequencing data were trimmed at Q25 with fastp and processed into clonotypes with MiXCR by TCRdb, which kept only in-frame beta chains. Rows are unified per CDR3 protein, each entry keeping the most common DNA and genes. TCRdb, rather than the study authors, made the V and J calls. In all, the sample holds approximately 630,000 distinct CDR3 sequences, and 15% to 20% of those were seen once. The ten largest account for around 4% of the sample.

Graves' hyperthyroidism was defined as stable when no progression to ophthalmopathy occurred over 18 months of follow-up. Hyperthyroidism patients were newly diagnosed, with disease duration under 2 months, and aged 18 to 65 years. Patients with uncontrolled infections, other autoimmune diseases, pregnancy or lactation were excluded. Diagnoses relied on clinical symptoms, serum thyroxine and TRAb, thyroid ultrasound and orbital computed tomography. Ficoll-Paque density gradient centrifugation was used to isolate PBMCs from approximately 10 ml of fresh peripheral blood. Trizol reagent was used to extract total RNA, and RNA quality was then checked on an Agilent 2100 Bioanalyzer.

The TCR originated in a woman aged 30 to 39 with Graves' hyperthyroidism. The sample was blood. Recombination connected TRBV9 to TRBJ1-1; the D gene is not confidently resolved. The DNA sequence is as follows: TGTGCCAGCAGCGTAGATGACTCGATCGGGGCTGAAGCTTTCTTT. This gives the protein CASSVDDSIGAEAFF. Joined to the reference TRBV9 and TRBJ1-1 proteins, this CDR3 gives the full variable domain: DSGVTQTPKHLITATGQRVTLRCSPRSGDLSVYWYQQSLDQGLQFLIQYYNGEERAKGNILERFSAQQFPDLHSELNLSSLELGDSALYFCASSVDDSIGAEAFFGQGTRLTVV.